These 20 T cell receptor beta chains originate from one sample sequenced in a study of blood T cell repertoires in COVID-19. The data were produced by immunoSEQ multiplex PCR, yet TCRdb's version contains in-frame clones alone and is incomplete. The sample has tens of thousands of clones, 88% seen once; the top ten hold less than 5.5%. Source material: peripheral blood. These receptors all stem from a human donor in a cohort sampled during active COVID-19.

V is TRBV15 and J is TRBJ2-5, with a tentative D call TRBD1 (6 bases). Trimming shortened V by 5 bases and J by 3 bases, and 16 bases separated the two germline ends. The V gene's germline CDR1 is LNHNV and CDR2 YYDKDF (reference sequence). The CDR3 length is 15 residues. The CDR3 DNA sequence: TGTGCCACCAGCGACCCGGGACAAGGAAAAGAGACCCAGTACTTC. It is translated as CATSDPGQGKETQYF.

The genes are TRBV5-6 and TRBJ1-3; possible D gene TRBD1, 5 bases. CDR1 SGHDT and CDR2 YYEEEE come from the germline V gene. V lost 0 bases and J lost 2, with 9 bases in between. The CDR3 has 15 amino acids. For the CDR3, the DNA is TGTGCCAGCAGCTTGGTGGTAGGGGCTGGAAACACCATATATTTT. Protein: CASSLVVGAGNTIYF.

This clone appeared once. The chain employs TRBV7-8 and TRBJ2-1, with 7 positions matching TRBD2. The CDR3 spans 17 residues. Trimming removed 0 bases from V and 4 bases from J; junction bases left unmatched: 9. CDR1 and CDR2 from the germline V gene are SGHVS and FQNEAQ. The CDR3 here is CASSLARASGQYNEQFF. The DNA for the CDR3 is TGTGCCAGCAGCTTAGCTAGGGCTAGCGGCCAATACAATGAGCAGTTCTTC.

The gene calls are TRBV2 and TRBJ1-2; tentative D call: TRBD1 (5 bases). CDR3 length: 14 residues. Deletions cut 10 bases from V and 5 bases from J, with 20 bases between. The germline gives CDR1 SNHLY, CDR2 FYNNEI. In DNA, the CDR3 is TGTGCCACCCGCAGGGAATCGGGCTATTATGGCTACACCTTC. Translation gives CATRRESGYYGYTF.

The chain carries TRBV7-2 and TRBJ1-2, with 11 positions matching TRBD1. CDR3 length equals 18 residues. Losses at the gene ends were 3 bases for V and 4 bases for J; bases not matched to a gene: 13. The germline V gene encodes CDR1 SGHTA and CDR2 FQGNSA. The CDR3 loop is CASSFQRPGQGVGYGYTF. As DNA, the CDR3 is TGTGCCAGCAGCTTCCAGCGACCGGGACAGGGGGTTGGCTATGGCTACACCTTC. The full variable domain, its missing parts supplied by reference TRBV7-2 and TRBJ1-2, is GAGVSQSPSNKVTEKGKDVELRCDPISGHTALYWYRQSLGQGLEFLIYFQGNSAPDKSGLPSDRFSAERTGGSVSTLTIQRTQQEDSAVYLCASSFQRPGQGVGYGYTFGSGTRLTVV.

The rearrangement links TRBV5-5 to TRBJ2-2, with D perhaps matching TRBD2 (6 bases). From germline, CDR1 is SGHKS and CDR2 YYEKEE (reference sequence). The V end lost 4 bases, the J end lost 2 bases, and 15 bases lay between the germline ends. The CDR3 runs to 16 residues. The CDR3 DNA reads TGTGCCAGCAGCGCGGGGACCCTGATAAACACCGGGGAGCTGTTTTTT. Protein sequence: CASSAGTLINTGELFF.

The CDR3 DNA reads as TGTGCCAGCAGCCAAACCGGACTAGCGGGAGTCTCCGGGGAGCTGTTTTTT. Protein sequence: CASSQTGLAGVSGELFF. The V gene is TRBV3-1 (or the pseudogene TRBV3-2), the J gene TRBJ2-2; TRBD2 matches at 13 bases. In germline, CDR1 is LGHDT, CDR2 YNNKEL (reference sequence). Trimming at V came to 2 bases and at J to 6 bases, leaving 6 bases not matched to a gene. This CDR3 region has 17 residues.

This chain links TRBV3-1 (or the pseudogene TRBV3-2) with TRBJ2-3; D unclear. Trimming pared 4 bases from V and 4 bases from J, leaving 12 bases between. The CDR3 has 14 residues. Germline V lookup: CDR1 LGHDT, CDR2 YNNKEL (reference sequence). CDR3 protein: CASSPLPSADTQYF. The CDR3 coding sequence is TGTGCCAGCAGCCCCCTGCCTAGTGCAGATACGCAGTATTTT.

The chain uses TRBV15 and TRBJ2-1; maybe TRBD2 (6 bases). CDR3 size: 18 residues. V lost 3 bases and J lost 7, with 25 bases in between. Germline-derived CDR1 and CDR2 are LNHNV and YYDKDF (reference sequence). CDR3 bases: TGTGCCACCAGCAGTGACCTCATGGGGACGGGAGTTGGTAATGAGCAGTTCTTC. Protein sequence: CATSSDLMGTGVGNEQFF.

The V gene is TRBV7-3, the J gene TRBJ2-2; D is possibly TRBD1 (6 bases). Germline loops: CDR1 SGHTA, CDR2 FQGTGA. The CDR3 contains 16 residues. Trimming removed 4 bases from V and 3 bases from J, with 15 bases in between. The CDR3 sequence: CASSSAGTLDTGELFF. In DNA form, the CDR3 reads TGTGCCAGCAGCTCCGCCGGGACACTAGACACCGGGGAGCTGTTTTTT.

For the CDR3, the DNA is TGTGCCAGCAGCATTGTCGGTAGAAAACTGTTTTTT. The encoded protein is CASSIVGRKLFF. The chain employs TRBV7-2 and TRBJ1-4; D is unclear. With 5 bases removed from V and 10 bases from J, the gap between germline ends came to 11 bases. CDR1 is SGHTA, CDR2 FQGNSA, per germline. The CDR3 loop spans 12 amino acids.

The chain uses TRBV7-8 and TRBJ1-5; D is unresolved. This CDR3 contains 14 residues. Germline V lookup: CDR1 SGHVS, CDR2 FQNEAQ. Trimming pared 0 bases from V and 4 bases from J, leaving 7 bases between. This chain's CDR3 is CASSLARGNQPQHF. In DNA, the CDR3 is TGTGCCAGCAGCTTAGCGCGGGGTAATCAGCCCCAGCATTTT. Full variable domain (remainder filled in from reference TRBV7-8 and TRBJ1-5): GAGVSQSPRYKVAKRGQDVALRCDPISGHVSLFWYQQALGQGPEFLTYFQNEAQLDKSGLPSDRFFAERPEGSVSTLKIQRTQQEDSAVYLCASSLARGNQPQHFGDGTRLSIL.

This chain joins TRBV12-3 or TRBV12-4 and TRBJ1-2; D ambiguous. V lost 3 bases, J lost 4 bases, and 9 bases lay in between. The CDR3 extends over 13 amino acids. The CDR3 sequence is CASSFGPLYGYTF. CDR3 coding DNA: TGTGCCAGCAGTTTTGGGCCGCTCTATGGCTACACCTTC.

The chain carries TRBV18 and TRBJ2-1; TRBD1 matches at 7 bases. CDR3 length: 14 residues. After removal of 4 bases from V and 5 bases from J, the junction contained 5 bases not matched to a gene. Per germline, CDR1 KGHSH and CDR2 LQKENI. The DNA of the CDR3 is TGTGCCAGCTCACTACAGGGGCCCAACAATGAGCAGTTCTTC. This encodes CASSLQGPNNEQFF.

The chain has TRBV27 and TRBJ1-1, with D unclear. V shed 1 base and J shed 1 base, with 4 bases lying between them. Germline V CDR1 and CDR2: MNHEY, SMNVEV (reference sequence). This CDR3 comprises 13 residues. CDR3 DNA sequence: TGTGCCAGCAGTTTATACAGGAACACTGAAGCTTTCTTT. This gives the protein CASSLYRNTEAFF.

The chain has TRBV6-1 and TRBJ1-2, with D hard to call. Germline V lookup: CDR1 MNHNS, CDR2 SASEGT. This CDR3 is built from 14 residues. V was cut by 3 bases and J by 6 bases, with 14 bases left in between. The CDR3 DNA follows: TGTGCCAGCAGTGAGAGAGGGTTTGGGGATGGCTACACCTTC. The encoded protein is CASSERGFGDGYTF.

V and J are TRBV6-5 and TRBJ1-2, with D uncertain. V was pared by 2 bases and J by 5 bases, with 12 bases between. The CDR3 loop spans 14 amino acids. Per germline, CDR1 MNHEY and CDR2 SVGAGI. The CDR3 spells CASSYPGLSYGYTF. The CDR3 coding sequence is TGTGCCAGCAGTTACCCCGGTCTATCTTATGGCTACACCTTC.

The CDR3 bases are TGTGCCAGCCGCCACCAGGGAGGAAACGAAAAACTGTTTTTT. Its translation is CASRHQGGNEKLFF. V and J are TRBV6-2 or TRBV6-3 and TRBJ1-4; D may be TRBD1 (5 bases). Germline lookup yields CDR1 MNHEY and CDR2 SVGEGT. The CDR3 runs 14 residues. V gave up 8 bases and J gave up 8 bases, with 18 bases separating them.

The V gene is TRBV5-1, the J gene TRBJ1-2, with D hard to call. The germline gives CDR1 SGHRS, CDR2 YFSETQ. V was trimmed by 5 bases and J by 5 bases, leaving 10 bases between them. CDR3 length equals 12 residues. The CDR3 reads CASSGRGYGYTF. CDR3 sequence (DNA): TGCGCCAGCAGTGGGCGAGGGTATGGCTACACCTTC.

The J gene is TRBJ2-5, the V gene TRBV6-6, with D perhaps matching TRBD1 (5 bases). Germline CDR1 MNHNY, CDR2 SVGAGI (reference sequence). The CDR3 is 16 amino acids. V lost 4 bases, J lost 5 bases, and 20 bases lay in between. DNA of the CDR3: TGTGCCAGCAGTTGGGGCAGGGCCCCCTCCAAGGAGACCCAGTACTTC. Amino acids: CASSWGRAPSKETQYF.